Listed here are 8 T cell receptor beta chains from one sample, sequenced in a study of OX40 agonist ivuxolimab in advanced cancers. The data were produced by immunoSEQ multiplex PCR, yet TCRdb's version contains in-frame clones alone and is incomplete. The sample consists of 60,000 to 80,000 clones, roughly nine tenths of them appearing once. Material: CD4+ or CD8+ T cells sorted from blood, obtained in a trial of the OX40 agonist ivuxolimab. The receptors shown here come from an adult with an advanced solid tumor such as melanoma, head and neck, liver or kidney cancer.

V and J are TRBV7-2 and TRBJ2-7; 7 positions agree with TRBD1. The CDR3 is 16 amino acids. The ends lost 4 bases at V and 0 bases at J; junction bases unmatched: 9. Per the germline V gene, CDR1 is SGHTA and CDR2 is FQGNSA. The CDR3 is CASSSYPRGSSYEQYF. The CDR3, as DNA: TGTGCCAGCAGCTCCTACCCCAGGGGGAGCTCCTACGAGCAGTACTTC.

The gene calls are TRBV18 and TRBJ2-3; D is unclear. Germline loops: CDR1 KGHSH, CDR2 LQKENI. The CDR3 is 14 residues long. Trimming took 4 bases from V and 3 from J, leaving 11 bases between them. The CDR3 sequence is CASSLIDRTDTQYF. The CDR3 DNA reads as TGTGCCAGCTCACTCATCGACCGGACAGATACGCAGTATTTT.

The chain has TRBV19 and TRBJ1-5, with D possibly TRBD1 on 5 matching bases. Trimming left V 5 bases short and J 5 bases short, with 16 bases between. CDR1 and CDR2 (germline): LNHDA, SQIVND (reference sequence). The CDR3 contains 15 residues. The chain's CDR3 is CASSGGDYSYQPQHF. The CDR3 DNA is TGTGCCAGTAGTGGTGGGGACTACAGTTATCAGCCCCAGCATTTT.

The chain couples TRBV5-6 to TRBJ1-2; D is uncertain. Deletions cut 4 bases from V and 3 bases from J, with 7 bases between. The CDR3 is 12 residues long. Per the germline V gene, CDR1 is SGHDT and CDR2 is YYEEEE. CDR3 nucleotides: TGTGCCAGCAGCATCCGGGACTATGGCTACACCTTC. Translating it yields CASSIRDYGYTF.

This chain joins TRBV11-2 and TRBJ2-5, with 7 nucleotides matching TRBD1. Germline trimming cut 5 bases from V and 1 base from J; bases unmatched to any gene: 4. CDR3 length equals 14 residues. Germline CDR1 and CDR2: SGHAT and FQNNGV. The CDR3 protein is CASSPGGSQETQYF. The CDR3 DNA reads TGTGCCAGCAGCCCAGGGGGATCCCAAGAGACCCAGTACTTC.

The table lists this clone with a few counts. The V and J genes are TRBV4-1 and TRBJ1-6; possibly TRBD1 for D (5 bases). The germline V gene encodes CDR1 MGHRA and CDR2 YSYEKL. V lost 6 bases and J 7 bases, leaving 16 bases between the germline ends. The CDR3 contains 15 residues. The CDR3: CASRSLPGTNSPLHF. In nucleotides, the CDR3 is TGCGCCAGCAGGTCCCTCCCGGGGACCAATTCACCCCTCCACTTT.

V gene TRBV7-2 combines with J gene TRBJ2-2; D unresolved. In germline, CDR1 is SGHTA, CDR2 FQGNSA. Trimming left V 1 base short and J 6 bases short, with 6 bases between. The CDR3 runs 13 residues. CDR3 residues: CASSLVAAGELFF. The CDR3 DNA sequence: TGTGCCAGCAGCTTAGTCGCCGCCGGGGAGCTGTTTTTT.

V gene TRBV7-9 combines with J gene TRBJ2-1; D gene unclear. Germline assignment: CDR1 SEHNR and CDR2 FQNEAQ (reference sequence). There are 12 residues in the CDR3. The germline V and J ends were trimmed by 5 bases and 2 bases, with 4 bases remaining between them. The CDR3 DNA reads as TGTGCCAGCAGCAGAACCTACAATGAGCAGTTCTTC. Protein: CASSRTYNEQFF.